The following is a T cell receptor (beta chain) sequence with its context. This record belongs to a study of PD-L1 blockade in urothelial cancer. Sequencing was performed with immunoSEQ multiplex PCR; in TCRdb, only in-frame clones are kept and a portion is missing. The sample carries 45,000 to 60,000 clones, 82% recorded once. The J segment lost 3 bases and the V segment lost 2 bases, leaving 6 bases of the junction unmatched. This CDR3 is 16 amino acids long. Germline V gene lookup returns CDR1 MNHNY and CDR2 SVGAGI (reference sequence). Time point reported: pretreatment peripheral blood. The sequenced sample was PBMCs, obtained around atezolizumab (anti-PD-L1) treatment. This TCR came from a man aged 50-59 years with urothelial cancer. The V gene is TRBV6-6, the J gene TRBJ2-2, with 7 bases aligning to TRBD1. The CDR3 sequence: CASSYPLGTDTGELFF. CDR3 DNA: TGTGCCAGCAGTTACCCGTTAGGGACAGACACCGGGGAGCTGTTTTTT.